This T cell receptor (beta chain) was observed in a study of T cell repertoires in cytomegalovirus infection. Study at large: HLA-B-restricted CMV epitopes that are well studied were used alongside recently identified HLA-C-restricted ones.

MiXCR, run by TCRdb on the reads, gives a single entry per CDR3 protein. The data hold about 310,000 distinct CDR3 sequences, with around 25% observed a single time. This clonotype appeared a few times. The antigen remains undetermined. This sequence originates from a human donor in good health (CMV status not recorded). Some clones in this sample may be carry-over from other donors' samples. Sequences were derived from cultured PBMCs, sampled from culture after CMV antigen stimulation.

As DNA, the CDR3 is TGTGCCTGGAGTGCCGGGACAGAACAGGGGGTCCCGTTAGGGTATGGCTACACCTTC. Its protein is CAWSAGTEQGVPLGYGYTF. The chain links TRBV30 to TRBJ1-2, with TRBD1 matching over 8 bases. V was pared by 1 base and J by 5 bases, with 21 bases of the junction left unmatched. CDR3 size: 19 residues. Per the germline V gene, CDR1 is GTSNPN and CDR2 is SVGIG (reference sequence). The variable domain in full, completed from reference TRBV30 and TRBJ1-2, reads SQTIHQWPATLVQPVGSPLSLECTVEGTSNPNLYWYRQAAGRGLQLLFYSVGIGQISSEVPQNLSASRPQDRQFILSSKKLLLSDSGFYLCAWSAGTEQGVPLGYGYTFGSGTRLTVV.